This TCR beta chain was sequenced during a study of blood T cell repertoires in COVID-19. Study context: Whether acute or convalescent, the COVID-19 samples came from the United States, Italy and Spain.

The CDR3 spans 16 residues. Clinical histories supplied by participants themselves formed the basis of cohort assignment. The table came from immunoSEQ multiplex PCR; TCRdb's copy has only in-frame clones and leaves some out. The sample includes 300,000 to 400,000 clones, around 89% of them seen just once. The chain combines TRBV21-1 with TRBJ2-3; TRBD2 is the table's D call, not checked against the DNA. TRBV21-1 is a pseudogene segment. This TCR was recovered from a woman in her twenties or thirties with acute COVID-19. The source material was PBMCs or T cells enriched from blood (not recorded which). In nucleotides, the CDR3 is TGTGCCAGCAGCAACGATACTAGCGGTCCAACAGATACGCAGTATTTT. Translating gives CASSNDTSGPTDTQYF.